Listed below are T cell receptor beta chains from one sample, sequenced in a study of blood T cell repertoires in COVID-19. Produced via immunoSEQ multiplex PCR; TCRdb's table is partial and in-frame only. The table has under 85,000 clones, around nine tenths seen once. The sequencing sample was made of peripheral blood. The receptors originated from a woman of 80 years or more with active or convalescent COVID-19. Each CDR3 is given with its conserved first and last residue. Fields, in order: V gene, D gene, clone size, J gene, CDR3 DNA, CDR3 protein. D genes are given only for firm matches. Size is omitted from some rows. Given values are once, few, many or a class for expanded clones.

>TRBV5-4|TRBD1|-|TRBJ1-6
TGTGCCAGCAGCTCGTCCCGGGACAGGGGTTATAATTCACCCCTCCACTTT
CASSSSRDRGYNSPLHF
>TRBV6-4|-|-|TRBJ1-1
TGTGCCAGCAGGCCCGGGGGCGGGGGCACTGAAGCTTTCTTT
CASRPGGGGTEAFF
>TRBV19|-|-|TRBJ2-6
TGTGCCAGTAGTATAGATGGGTACGACTCCTTGGGTGGGGCCAACGTCCTGACTTTC
CASSIDGYDSLGGANVLTF
>TRBV28|TRBD1|-|TRBJ1-2
TGTGCCAGCAGTTTTCCCGCGGGACAGGAAAGAATTGGCTACACCTTC
CASSFPAGQERIGYTF
>TRBV4-1|TRBD2|-|TRBJ2-7
TGCGCCAGCAGCGAATTAGCGGGGGGCGCCTACGAGCAGTACTTC
CASSELAGGAYEQYF
>TRBV18|TRBD1|-|TRBJ2-5
TGTGCCAGCTCACCAAGGGGCCAGGGGGCGGTGGAGACCCAGTACTTC
CASSPRGQGAVETQYF
>TRBV28|-|-|TRBJ1-5
TGTGCCAGCAGTCCGACTAATAATCAGCCCCAGCATTTT
CASSPTNNQPQHF
>TRBV18|-|-|TRBJ1-3
TGTGCCAGCTCACCACCGGGCAGCTCTGGAAACATCATATATTTT
CASSPPGSSGNIIYF
>TRBV3-1/TRBV3-2|-|-|TRBJ1-1
TGTGCCAGCAGCCAAGGGGGGGGGACTGAAGCTTTCTTT
CASSQGGGTEAFF
>TRBV27|-|once|TRBJ1-1
TGTGCCAGCTCGCTGAGACGGGTGAACACTGAAGCTTTCTTT
CASSLRRVNTEAFF
>TRBV5-1|-|-|TRBJ1-3
TGCGCCAGCAGCTTGCGGAGAAAGGAAGACACCATATATTTT
CASSLRRKEDTIYF
>TRBV7-9|TRBD2|-|TRBJ2-5
TGTGCCAGCAGCTACTATAGCGGGGGGTACCAAGAGACCCAGTACTTC
CASSYYSGGYQETQYF
>TRBV6-1|-|-|TRBJ2-3
TGTGCCAGCAGTGAAGTGGTGGATAGCCCAGACTTT
CASSEVVDSPDF
>TRBV19|-|-|TRBJ1-4
TGTGCCAGTAGCTTCCTGGGGGCGACTAATGAAAAACTGTTTTTT
CASSFLGATNEKLFF
>TRBV7-3|-|-|TRBJ1-1
TGTGCCAGCAGCTTAGGGGGGAGCATGAACACTGAAGCTTTCTTT
CASSLGGSMNTEAFF
>TRBV28|-|-|TRBJ2-7
TGTGCCAGCACCACTTCAGCGTACGAGCAGTACTTC
CASTTSAYEQYF
>TRBV28|-|-|TRBJ1-4
TGTGCCAGCAGCCCCCCCGCGGGTATGCGAGAAAAACTGTTTTTT
CASSPPAGMREKLFF
>TRBV7-9|-|-|TRBJ2-4
TGTGCCAGCAGCCGGTGGACAGAGAGCATTCAGTACTTC
CASSRWTESIQYF
>TRBV27|-|-|TRBJ1-1
TGTGCCAGCAGTTTATGGCCCATGAACACTGAAGCTTTCTTT
CASSLWPMNTEAFF
>TRBV9|-|-|TRBJ1-2
TGTGCCAGCAGCGGACATGACTATGGCTACACCTTC
CASSGHDYGYTF
>TRBV11-2|-|-|TRBJ1-1
TGTGCCAGCAGCTCCGACCAATTTCGGGGGGCGAACACTGAAGCTTTCTTT
CASSSDQFRGANTEAFF
>TRBV28|TRBD1|-|TRBJ1-6
TGTGCCAGCAGTCCCGGGACAGGGGAAAATTCACCCCTCCACTTT
CASSPGTGENSPLHF
>TRBV6-5|-|-|TRBJ2-3
TGTGCCAGCAACCTCGGACAGTCTAGCACAGATACGCAGTATTTT
CASNLGQSSTDTQYF
>TRBV19|-|-|TRBJ2-2
TGTGCCAGTAGTGGGTGGGACTCGGGAACCGGGGAGCTGTTTTTT
CASSGWDSGTGELFF
>TRBV18|TRBD1|-|TRBJ1-5
TGTGCCAGCTCAATCGGGACAGGGGCTTATAGCAATCAGCCCCAGCATTTT
CASSIGTGAYSNQPQHF
>TRBV5-4|-|-|TRBJ2-2
TGTGCCAGCAGCCAAATAAGCCTCCCCGGGGAGCTGTTTTTT
CASSQISLPGELFF
>TRBV3-1/TRBV3-2|-|-|TRBJ1-1
TGTGCCAGCAGCCCCACACAGCCGAACACTGAAGCTTTCTTT
CASSPTQPNTEAFF
>TRBV7-9|-|few|TRBJ1-2
TGTGCCACCCCCATAAGGGGGACAAACTATGGCTACACCTTC
CATPIRGTNYGYTF
>TRBV15|-|-|TRBJ2-4
TGTGCCACCAGCAGAGATCCCGTGTTATCTGCCAAAAACATTCAGTACTTC
CATSRDPVLSAKNIQYF
>TRBV28|TRBD1|-|TRBJ1-5
TGTGCCAGCAGTCCCAGGGGGCCTGGCAATCAGCCCCAGCATTTT
CASSPRGPGNQPQHF
>TRBV6-5|TRBD1|-|TRBJ2-7
TGTGCCAGTCGTGGGGGACAGGGGGGCTCCGAGCAGTACTTC
CASRGGQGGSEQYF
>TRBV3-1/TRBV3-2|TRBD1|-|TRBJ1-5
TGTGCCAGCAGCCAATCCAGGGGGAATCAGCCCCAGCATTTT
CASSQSRGNQPQHF
>TRBV3-1/TRBV3-2|-|-|TRBJ1-1
TGTGCCAGCAGCGCATATAGACCCAGGGCCTCGGATGAAGCTTTCTTT
CASSAYRPRASDEAFF
>TRBV7-6|TRBD1|-|TRBJ2-2
TGTGCCAGCAGCTTTTCCGGGACAGGGAACCCCAACACCGGGGAGCTGTTTTTT
CASSFSGTGNPNTGELFF
>TRBV27|-|-|TRBJ2-7
TGTGCCAGCAGTTTGTCGCAGGGGTATGCCGAGCAGTACTTC
CASSLSQGYAEQYF
>TRBV7-6|-|-|TRBJ1-6
TGTGCCAGCAGCTTAGGGGCAGGTGTGGATTCACCCCTCCACTTT
CASSLGAGVDSPLHF
>TRBV7-3|TRBD2|-|TRBJ2-5
TGTGCCAGCAGCTTACGGGGACTAGCGGGGGCCCAAGGGACCCAGTACTTC
CASSLRGLAGAQGTQYF
>TRBV19|-|few|TRBJ1-5
TGTGCCAGTAGTATGCCAACCGGGTGGCGGCCCCAGCATTTT
CASSMPTGWRPQHF
>TRBV28|-|-|TRBJ2-3
TGTGCCAGCAGTTCCTTTACAGATACGCAGTATTTT
CASSSFTDTQYF